The entry below gives a single T cell receptor beta chain sequence along with its context. In the source study's methods: How many nucleated cells were present was estimated from reference gene primer amplification. The data were produced by immunoSEQ multiplex PCR, yet TCRdb's version contains in-frame clones alone and is incomplete. The DNA was the basis for D and trimming; V, J and clone size are from that table. This sample has 100,000 to 130,000 clones, with 88% found just once. This entry is derived from a study of blood T cell repertoires in COVID-19. About the research overall: Acute and convalescent COVID-19 specimens originated in the United States, Italy and Spain. The analysed material was cDNA or gDNA that came from T cells, B-cell-depleted T cells, or PBMCs.

Specimen: peripheral blood. The receptor's source is a human donor in a cohort sampled during active COVID-19.

CDR3 amino acids: CASSLRDFTDTQYF. The CDR3 DNA sequence: TGTGCCAGCAGTCTTCGGGACTTCACAGATACGCAGTATTTT. This chain joins TRBV6-2 or TRBV6-3 and TRBJ2-3; weak D call: TRBD2 (6 bases). This CDR3 region has 14 residues. V was clipped by 5 bases and J by 2 bases, with 11 bases between them. CDR1 is MNHEY, CDR2 SVGEGT, per germline.